These 2 T cell receptor beta chains were sequenced from one sample in a study of OX40 agonist ivuxolimab in advanced cancers. Profiled with immunoSEQ multiplex PCR; TCRdb holds only in-frame clones, not every one. The sample carries tens of thousands of clones, around 85% recorded once. The specimen was CD4+ or CD8+ T cells sorted from blood, collected in a trial of the OX40 agonist ivuxolimab. The receptors originated from an adult with an advanced solid tumor such as melanoma, head and neck, liver or kidney cancer.

The chain recombines TRBV7-6 with TRBJ2-5; 8 positions match TRBD1. This CDR3 has 15 residues. CDR1 and CDR2 (germline): SGHVS, FNYEAQ. The V and J ends lost 2 bases and 5 bases, in that order; junction bases with no gene match: 7. CDR3 in amino acids: CASSLPQGAGETQYF. The CDR3 DNA reads as TGTGCCAGCAGCTTACCCCAGGGGGCTGGGGAGACCCAGTACTTC. The full variable domain, in which reference TRBV7-6 and TRBJ2-5 provide the parts outside the CDR3, is GAGVSQSPRYKVTKRGQDVALRCDPISGHVSLYWYRQALGQGPEFLTYFNYEAQQDKSGLPNDRFSAERPEGSISTLTIQRTEQRDSAMYRCASSLPQGAGETQYFGPGTRLLVL.

This chain connects TRBV11-2 to TRBJ1-3; D not resolved. CDR3 length: 13 amino acids. Germline CDR1 reads SGHAT; CDR2 reads FQNNGV. V was shortened by 0 bases and J by 9 bases, with 9 bases between the two germline ends. The DNA for the CDR3 is TGTGCCAGCAGCTTAGATCCCAGAGGCACCATATATTTT. Translated, it gives CASSLDPRGTIYF.